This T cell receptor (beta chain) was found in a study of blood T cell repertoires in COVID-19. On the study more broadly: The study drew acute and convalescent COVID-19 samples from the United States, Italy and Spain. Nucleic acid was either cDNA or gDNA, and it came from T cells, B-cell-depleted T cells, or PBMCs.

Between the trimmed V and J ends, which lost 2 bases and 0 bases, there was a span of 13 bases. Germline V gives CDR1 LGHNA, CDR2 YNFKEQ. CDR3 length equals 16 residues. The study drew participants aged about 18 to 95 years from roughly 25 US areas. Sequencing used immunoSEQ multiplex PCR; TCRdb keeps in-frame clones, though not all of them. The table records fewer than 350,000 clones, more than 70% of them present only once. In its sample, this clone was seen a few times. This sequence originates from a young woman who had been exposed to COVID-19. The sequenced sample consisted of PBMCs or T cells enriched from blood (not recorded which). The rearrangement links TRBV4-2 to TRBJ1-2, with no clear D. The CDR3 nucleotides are TGTGCCAGCAGCCAACTCGGGGAGGGAGCTAACTATGGCTACACCTTC. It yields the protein CASSQLGEGANYGYTF.